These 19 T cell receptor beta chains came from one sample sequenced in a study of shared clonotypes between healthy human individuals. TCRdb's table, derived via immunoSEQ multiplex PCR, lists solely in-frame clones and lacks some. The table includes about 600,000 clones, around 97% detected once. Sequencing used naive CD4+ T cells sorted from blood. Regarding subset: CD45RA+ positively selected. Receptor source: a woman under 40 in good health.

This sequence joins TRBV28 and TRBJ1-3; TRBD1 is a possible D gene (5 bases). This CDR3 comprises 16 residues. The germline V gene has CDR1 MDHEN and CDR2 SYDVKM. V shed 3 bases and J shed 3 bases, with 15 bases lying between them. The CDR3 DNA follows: TGTGCCAGCAGTTTCCCCCCAGGGTTAGATGGAAACACCATATATTTT. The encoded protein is CASSFPPGLDGNTIYF.

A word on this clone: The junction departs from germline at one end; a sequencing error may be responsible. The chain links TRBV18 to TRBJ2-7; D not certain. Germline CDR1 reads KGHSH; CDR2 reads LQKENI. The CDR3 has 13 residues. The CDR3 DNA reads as TGTGCCAGCTCATCTAACCCGGACGCGACCCCAAACTTC. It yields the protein CASSSNPDATPNF.

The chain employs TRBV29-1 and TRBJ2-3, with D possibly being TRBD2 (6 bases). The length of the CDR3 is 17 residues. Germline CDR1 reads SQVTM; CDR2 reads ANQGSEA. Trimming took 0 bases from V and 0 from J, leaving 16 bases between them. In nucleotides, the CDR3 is TGCAGCGTTGAAGAGCCGGGACTCCAATCTAGCACAGATACGCAGTATTTT. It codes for CSVEEPGLQSSTDTQYF.

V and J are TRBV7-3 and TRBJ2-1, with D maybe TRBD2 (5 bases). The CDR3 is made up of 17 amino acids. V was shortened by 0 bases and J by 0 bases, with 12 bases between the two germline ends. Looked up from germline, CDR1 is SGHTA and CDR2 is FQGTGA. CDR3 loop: CASSLTGPSGSYNEQFF. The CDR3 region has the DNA TGTGCCAGCAGCTTAACGGGTCCGAGCGGCTCCTACAATGAGCAGTTCTTC.

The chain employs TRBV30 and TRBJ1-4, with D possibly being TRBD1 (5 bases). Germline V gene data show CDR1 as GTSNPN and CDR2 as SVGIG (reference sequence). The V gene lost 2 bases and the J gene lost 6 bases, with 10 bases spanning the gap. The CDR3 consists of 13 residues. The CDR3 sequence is CAWSLGGHEKLFF. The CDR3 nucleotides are TGTGCCTGGAGTTTGGGGGGTCATGAAAAACTGTTTTTT.

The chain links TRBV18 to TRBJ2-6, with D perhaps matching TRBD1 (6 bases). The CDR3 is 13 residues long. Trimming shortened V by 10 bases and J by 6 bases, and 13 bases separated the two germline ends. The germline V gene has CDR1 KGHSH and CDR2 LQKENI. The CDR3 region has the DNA TGTGCCACCTCCTCAGGGGAGGCCAACGTCCTGACTTTC. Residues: CATSSGEANVLTF. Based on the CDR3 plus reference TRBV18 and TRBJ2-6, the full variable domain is NAGVMQNPRHLVRRRGQEARLRCSPMKGHSHVYWYRQLPEEGLKFMVYLQKENIIDESGMPKERFSAEFPKEGPSILRIQQVVRGDSAAYFCATSSGEANVLTFGAGSRLTVL.

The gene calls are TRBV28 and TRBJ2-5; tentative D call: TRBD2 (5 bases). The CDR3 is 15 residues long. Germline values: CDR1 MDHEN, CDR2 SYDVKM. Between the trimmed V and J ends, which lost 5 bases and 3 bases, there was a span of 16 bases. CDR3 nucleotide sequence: TGTGCCAGCAGTCCTTCCGGGAACCTAAAAGAGACCCAGTACTTC. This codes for CASSPSGNLKETQYF. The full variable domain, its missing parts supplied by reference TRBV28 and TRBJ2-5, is DVKVTQSSRYLVKRTGEKVFLECVQDMDHENMFWYRQDPGLGLRLIYFSYDVKMKEKGDIPEGYSVSREKKERFSLILESASTNQTSMYLCASSPSGNLKETQYFGPGTRLLVL.

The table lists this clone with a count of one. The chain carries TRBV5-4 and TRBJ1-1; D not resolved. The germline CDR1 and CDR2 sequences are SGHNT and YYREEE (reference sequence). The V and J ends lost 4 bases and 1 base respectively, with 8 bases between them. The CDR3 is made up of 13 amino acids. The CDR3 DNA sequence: TGTGCCAGCAGCCGGGCGGGGAACACTGAAGCTTTCTTT. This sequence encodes CASSRAGNTEAFF. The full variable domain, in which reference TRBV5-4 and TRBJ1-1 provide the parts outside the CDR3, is ETGVTQSPTHLIKTRGQQVTLRCSSQSGHNTVSWYQQALGQGPQFIFQYYREEENGRGNFPPRFSGLQFPNYSSELNVNALELDDSALYLCASSRAGNTEAFFGQGTRLTVV.

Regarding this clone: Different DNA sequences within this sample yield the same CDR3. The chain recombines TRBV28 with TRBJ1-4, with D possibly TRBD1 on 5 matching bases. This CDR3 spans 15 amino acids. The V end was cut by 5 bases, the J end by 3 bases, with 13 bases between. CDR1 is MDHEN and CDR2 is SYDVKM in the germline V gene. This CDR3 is CASSPGTAANEKLFF. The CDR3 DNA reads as TGTGCCAGCAGTCCAGGGACGGCCGCTAATGAAAAACTGTTTTTT. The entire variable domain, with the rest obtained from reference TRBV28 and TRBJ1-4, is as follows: DVKVTQSSRYLVKRTGEKVFLECVQDMDHENMFWYRQDPGLGLRLIYFSYDVKMKEKGDIPEGYSVSREKKERFSLILESASTNQTSMYLCASSPGTAANEKLFFGSGTQLSVL.

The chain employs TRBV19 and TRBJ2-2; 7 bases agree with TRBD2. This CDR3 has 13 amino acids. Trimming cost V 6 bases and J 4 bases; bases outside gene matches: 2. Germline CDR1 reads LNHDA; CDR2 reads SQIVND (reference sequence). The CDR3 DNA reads TGTGCCAGTAGCCGGACTAGCACCGGGGAGCTGTTTTTT. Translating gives CASSRTSTGELFF. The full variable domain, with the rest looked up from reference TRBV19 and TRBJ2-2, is DGGITQSPKYLFRKEGQNVTLSCEQNLNHDAMYWYRQDPGQGLRLIYYSQIVNDFQKGDIAEGYSVSREKKESFPLTVTSAQKNPTAFYLCASSRTSTGELFFGEGSRLTVL.

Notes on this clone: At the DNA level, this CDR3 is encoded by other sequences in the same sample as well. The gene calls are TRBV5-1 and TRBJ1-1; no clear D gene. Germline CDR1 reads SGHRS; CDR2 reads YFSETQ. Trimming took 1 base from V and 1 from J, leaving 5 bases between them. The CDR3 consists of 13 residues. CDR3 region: CASSLSANTEAFF. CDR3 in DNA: TGCGCCAGCAGCTTGTCCGCGAACACTGAAGCTTTCTTT.

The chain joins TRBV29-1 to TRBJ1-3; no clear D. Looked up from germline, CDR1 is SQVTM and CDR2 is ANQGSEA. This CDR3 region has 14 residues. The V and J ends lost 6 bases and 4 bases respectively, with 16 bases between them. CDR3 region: CSVTTGTVGNTIYF. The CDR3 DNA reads TGCAGCGTAACCACGGGTACGGTCGGAAACACCATATATTTT. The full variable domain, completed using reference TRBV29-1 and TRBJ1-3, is SAVISQKPSRDICQRGTSLTIQCQVDSQVTMMFWYRQQPGQSLTLIATANQGSEATYESGFVIDKFPISRPNLTFSTLTVSNMSPEDSSIYLCSVTTGTVGNTIYFGEGSWLTVV.

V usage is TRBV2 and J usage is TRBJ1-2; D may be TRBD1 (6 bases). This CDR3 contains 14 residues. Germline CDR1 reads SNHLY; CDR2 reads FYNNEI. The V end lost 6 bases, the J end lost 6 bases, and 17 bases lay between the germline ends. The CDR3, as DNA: TGTGCCAGCAGAAACAGGGTGCTGTCGGATGGCTACACCTTC. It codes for CASRNRVLSDGYTF.

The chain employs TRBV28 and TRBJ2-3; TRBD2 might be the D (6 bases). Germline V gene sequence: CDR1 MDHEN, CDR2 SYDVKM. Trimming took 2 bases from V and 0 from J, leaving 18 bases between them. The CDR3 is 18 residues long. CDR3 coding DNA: TGTGCCAGCAGTTTAGGTTCGATTGGCGGGGCTAGCACAGATACGCAGTATTTT. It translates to CASSLGSIGGASTDTQYF.

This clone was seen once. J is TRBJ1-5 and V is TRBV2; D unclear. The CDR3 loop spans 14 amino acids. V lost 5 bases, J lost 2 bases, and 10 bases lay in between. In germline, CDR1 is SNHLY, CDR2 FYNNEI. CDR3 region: CASSNLGGNQPQHF. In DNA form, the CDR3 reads TGTGCCAGCAGTAATTTAGGAGGCAATCAGCCCCAGCATTTT.

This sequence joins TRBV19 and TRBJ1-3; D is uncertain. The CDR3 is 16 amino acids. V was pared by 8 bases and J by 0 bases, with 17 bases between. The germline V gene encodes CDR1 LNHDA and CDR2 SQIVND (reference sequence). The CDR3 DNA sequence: TGTGCCAGTTCCCTTCCCAGTCTGCGCTCTGGAAACACCATATATTTT. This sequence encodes CASSLPSLRSGNTIYF. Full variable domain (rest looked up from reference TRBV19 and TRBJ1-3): DGGITQSPKYLFRKEGQNVTLSCEQNLNHDAMYWYRQDPGQGLRLIYYSQIVNDFQKGDIAEGYSVSREKKESFPLTVTSAQKNPTAFYLCASSLPSLRSGNTIYFGEGSWLTVV.

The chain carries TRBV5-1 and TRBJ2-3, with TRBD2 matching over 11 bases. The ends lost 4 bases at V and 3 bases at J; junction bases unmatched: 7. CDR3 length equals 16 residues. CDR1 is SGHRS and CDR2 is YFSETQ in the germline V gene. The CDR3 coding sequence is TGCGCCAGCAGCCCTTGGGCTAGCGGGAGGACAGATACGCAGTATTTT. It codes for CASSPWASGRTDTQYF.

In DNA, the CDR3 is TGTGCCAGTAGTACGGACAGGGGTGGGGATACGCAGTATTTT. This translates into CASSTDRGGDTQYF. The rearrangement uses TRBV19 and TRBJ2-3; 9 bases are shared with TRBD1. With 4 bases clipped from V and 6 bases from J, the junction kept 5 bases outside the gene matches. The germline gives CDR1 LNHDA, CDR2 SQIVND (reference sequence). The CDR3 is 14 residues long.

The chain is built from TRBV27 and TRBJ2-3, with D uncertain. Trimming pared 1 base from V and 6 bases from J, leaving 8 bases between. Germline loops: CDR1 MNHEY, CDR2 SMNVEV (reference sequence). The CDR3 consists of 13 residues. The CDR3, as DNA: TGTGCCAGCAGTTTATTACAGTCGGATACGCAGTATTTT. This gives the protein CASSLLQSDTQYF.